What follows are 22 T cell receptor beta chains derived from one specimen sequenced in a study of shared clonotypes between healthy human individuals. Assay used: immunoSEQ multiplex PCR; TCRdb lists only in-frame clones, some missing. Of around 940,000 clones in the sample, roughly 72% were seen once. Material: memory CD4+ T cells sorted from blood. Subset: CD45RA-negative fraction. The receptor set was obtained from a man between 18 and 35 years old in good health.

The chain links TRBV4-3 to TRBJ2-5; 11 bases fit TRBD2. Trimming took 4 bases from V and 3 from J; bases not matched to a gene: 4. The CDR3 is made up of 15 amino acids. Germline V gene sequence: CDR1 LGHNA, CDR2 YSLEER. This CDR3 is CASSRQLAGEETQYF. The CDR3 DNA is TGCGCCAGCAGCCGACAACTAGCGGGAGAAGAGACCCAGTACTTC.

The rearrangement links TRBV6-6 to TRBJ1-4; D gene unclear. Germline assignment: CDR1 MNHNY and CDR2 SVGAGI (reference sequence). The CDR3 has 12 amino acids. V lost 4 bases to trimming and J lost 8 bases, with 8 bases between them. The DNA for the CDR3 is TGTGCCAGCAGTTCAGCGGGGGAAAAACTGTTTTTT. This encodes CASSSAGEKLFF.

The rearrangement uses TRBV5-1 and TRBJ2-3; perhaps D is TRBD1 or TRBD2 (5 bases each). In germline, CDR1 is SGHRS, CDR2 YFSETQ. The CDR3 is made up of 14 amino acids. Trimming pared 7 bases from V and 2 bases from J, leaving 14 bases between. The CDR3 spells CASAGTAHTDTQYF. The CDR3 DNA is TGCGCCAGCGCCGGGACCGCTCACACAGATACGCAGTATTTT.

The V call is TRBV18, the J call TRBJ2-3, with 7 positions matching TRBD2. J lost 4 bases, V lost 2 bases, and 6 bases had no gene match. The CDR3 totals 15 residues. In germline, CDR1 is KGHSH, CDR2 LQKENI. In nucleotides, the CDR3 is TGTGCCAGCTCACCAGTTCGGGAGGTCTCAGATACGCAGTATTTT. Translating gives CASSPVREVSDTQYF.

This chain uses TRBV6-5 with TRBJ1-6, with 7 bases that match TRBD1. V was clipped by 6 bases and J by 9 bases; unmatched bases: 5. CDR1 is MNHEY, CDR2 SVGAGI, per germline. The CDR3 totals 13 residues. The CDR3 nucleotides are TGTGCCAGCAGCCAAGACAGGGCTTCACCCCTCCACTTT. Its protein is CASSQDRASPLHF.

The rearrangement uses TRBV6-5 and TRBJ1-3; D is unresolved. The CDR3 is made up of 15 amino acids. Per the germline V gene, CDR1 is MNHEY and CDR2 is SVGAGI. Trimming took off 6 bases at V and 4 bases at J, with 16 bases between the two ends. CDR3: CASSLKWTRGNTIYF. The CDR3 region has the DNA TGTGCCAGCAGCCTTAAATGGACCCGCGGAAACACCATATATTTT.

The rearrangement links TRBV10-3 to TRBJ2-7; D is possibly TRBD2 (5 bases). The germline V gene has CDR1 ENHRY and CDR2 SYGVKD. V shed 6 bases and J shed 4 bases, with 19 bases lying between them. The CDR3 has 15 residues. This CDR3 reads CAIREDGGSSYEQYF. CDR3 DNA: TGTGCCATCAGGGAAGACGGAGGCTCCTCGTACGAGCAGTACTTC.

The sample holds one count of this clone. J is TRBJ1-6 and V is TRBV5-1; TRBD1 matches at 11 bases. Looked up from germline, CDR1 is SGHRS and CDR2 is YFSETQ. Trimming removed 4 bases from V and 10 bases from J; junction bases left unmatched: 7. There are 15 residues in the CDR3. Here the CDR3 reads CASSSRTGGQSPLHF. The CDR3 region has the DNA TGCGCCAGCAGCAGCCGGACAGGGGGCCAGTCACCCCTCCACTTT.

The V call is TRBV27, the J call TRBJ2-3, with D possibly matching TRBD2 (5 bases). Trimming removed 5 bases at V and 6 bases at J, with 15 bases between. Germline CDR1 MNHEY, CDR2 SMNVEV (reference sequence). There are 14 residues in the CDR3. The CDR3: CASSLGSRGDTQYF. As DNA, the CDR3 is TGTGCCAGCAGTCTGGGCTCTCGAGGGGATACGCAGTATTTT.

V usage is TRBV25-1 and J usage is TRBJ1-1, with TRBD1 as a possible D gene (6 bases). The CDR3 sequence is 15 residues long. The germline V gene encodes CDR1 MGHDK and CDR2 SYGVNS. V was shortened by 1 base and J by 3 bases, with 12 bases between the two germline ends. The DNA for the CDR3 is TGTGCCAGCAGTGAATTAAAGGGGGTGTACACTGAAGCTTTCTTT. Translated, it gives CASSELKGVYTEAFF. The full variable domain, in which reference TRBV25-1 and TRBJ1-1 provide the parts outside the CDR3, is EADIYQTPRYLVIGTGKKITLECSQTMGHDKMYWYQQDPGMELHLIHYSYGVNSTEKGDLSSESTVSRIRTEHFPLTLESARPSHTSQYLCASSELKGVYTEAFFGQGTRLTVV.

This clone was seen once. This rearrangement joins TRBV9 to TRBJ1-4; 8 bases are shared with TRBD1. CDR3 length: 15 amino acids. V lost 4 bases to trimming and J lost 3 bases; unmatched junction nucleotides: 5. In germline, CDR1 is SGDLS, CDR2 YYNGEE. The CDR3 DNA sequence: TGTGCCAGCAGCACCAACAGGGGGTCTAATGAAAAACTGTTTTTT. It yields the protein CASSTNRGSNEKLFF.

The chain is built from TRBV11-2 and TRBJ1-1; D is uncertain. This CDR3 has 12 residues. The germline V gene has CDR1 SGHAT and CDR2 FQNNGV. V was pared by 5 bases and J by 2 bases, with 6 bases between. The CDR3 coding sequence is TGTGCCAGCAGCAATCAAAACACTGAAGCTTTCTTT. As protein: CASSNQNTEAFF.

This clone appeared once. The rearrangement joins TRBV5-4 to TRBJ2-2, with a weak D call TRBD2 (6 bases). The CDR3 has 13 residues. Germline assignment: CDR1 SGHNT and CDR2 YYREEE (reference sequence). Trimming stripped 3 bases from V and 7 bases from J, with 10 bases between. CDR3 region: CASSSLANGELFF. The DNA for the CDR3 is TGTGCCAGCAGCTCGCTAGCGAACGGGGAGCTGTTTTTT.

The rearrangement links TRBV4-1 to TRBJ2-7; D perhaps matches TRBD2 (5 bases). Germline-derived CDR1 and CDR2 are MGHRA and YSYEKL. Trimming took off 0 bases at V and 0 bases at J, with 12 bases between the two ends. CDR3 size: 16 residues. The CDR3: CASSQDPGTFSYEQYF. The CDR3 DNA follows: TGCGCCAGCAGCCAAGATCCGGGAACTTTCTCCTACGAGCAGTACTTC.

This clone came up many times. The gene calls are TRBV11-2 and TRBJ2-1, with 9 bases aligning to TRBD2. Unmatched junction bases numbered 10, after V lost 1 base and J lost 3 bases. In germline, CDR1 is SGHAT, CDR2 FQNNGV. The CDR3 has 18 residues. CDR3 in amino acids: CASSLAWTVTSGYNEQFF. DNA for the CDR3: TGTGCCAGCAGCTTAGCCTGGACTGTGACTAGCGGCTACAATGAGCAGTTCTTC. Together with reference TRBV11-2 and TRBJ2-1, the CDR3 gives the full variable domain: EAGVAQSPRYKIIEKRQSVAFWCNPISGHATLYWYQQILGQGPKLLIQFQNNGVVDDSQLPKDRFSAERLKGVDSTLKIQPAKLEDSAVYLCASSLAWTVTSGYNEQFFGPGTRLTVL.

V usage is TRBV7-8 and J usage is TRBJ1-6; D gene ambiguous. The V and J ends lost 5 bases and 9 bases respectively, with 17 bases between them. The germline gives CDR1 SGHVS, CDR2 FQNEAQ. This CDR3 comprises 15 residues. The CDR3 nucleotides are TGTGCCAGCAGCGCAGACATCGCGGATGGTTCACCCCTCCACTTT. Its protein is CASSADIADGSPLHF.

The chain joins TRBV6-6 to TRBJ1-2; no clear D gene. The CDR3 spans 15 residues. The V end was cut by 5 bases, the J end by 4 bases, with 17 bases between. In germline, CDR1 is MNHNY, CDR2 SVGAGI (reference sequence). The DNA for the CDR3 is TGTGCCAGCAGTCACGCTGCGGGCAGCGTCTATGGCTACACCTTC. It translates to CASSHAAGSVYGYTF.

With regard to this clone: The junction and the germline gene differ at one end; a read error may be behind it. V usage is TRBV2 and J usage is TRBJ2-1; TRBD1 aligns across 8 bases. From germline, CDR1 is SNHLY and CDR2 FYNNEI. CDR3 size: 13 residues. In DNA, the CDR3 is TGTGCCACCAGTCGGCAGGGGGCGTACGAGCAGTTCTTC. It yields the protein CATSRQGAYEQFF.

The chain couples TRBV4-2 to TRBJ2-7, with D tentatively TRBD1 or TRBD2 (5 bases each). The CDR3 is 16 amino acids. Germline values: CDR1 LGHNA, CDR2 YNFKEQ. Trimming removed 4 bases from V and 2 bases from J, with 18 bases in between. CDR3 loop: CASSLEIGTRPYEQYF. The CDR3 nucleotides are TGTGCCAGCAGCCTGGAGATCGGGACCAGGCCCTACGAGCAGTACTTC.

V gene TRBV9 combines with J gene TRBJ1-4; D is uncertain. V lost 0 bases and J 7 bases, leaving 7 bases between the germline ends. Looked up from germline, CDR1 is SGDLS and CDR2 is YYNGEE. The CDR3 is made up of 13 amino acids. The DNA of the CDR3 is TGTGCCAGCAGCGTAGGGCTAATTGAAAAACTGTTTTTT. It codes for CASSVGLIEKLFF.

Concerning this clone itself: This CDR3 is also generated by other DNA sequences in the sample. The chain couples TRBV7-9 to TRBJ1-5; tentative D call: TRBD1 (5 bases). The CDR3 sequence is 13 residues long. Trimming shortened V by 3 bases and J by 6 bases, and 9 bases separated the two germline ends. Germline assignment: CDR1 SEHNR and CDR2 FQNEAQ (reference sequence). The CDR3 nucleotides are TGTGCCAGCAGCTTGCAGGGCGGTCAGCCCCAGCATTTT. Translation: CASSLQGGQPQHF.

V and J are TRBV5-3 and TRBJ2-3; D unclear. TRBV5-3 is annotated as an ORF whose role is uncertain. CDR3 size: 16 residues. The V gene lost 2 bases and the J gene lost 4 bases, with 17 bases spanning the gap. The DNA of the CDR3 is TGTGCCAGAAGCTTATGCGGCGCAGGAATCCCAGATACGCAGTATTTT. This codes for CARSLCGAGIPDTQYF.